This is a list of T cell receptor beta chains from one sample in a study of OX40 agonist ivuxolimab in advanced cancers. Here immunoSEQ multiplex PCR was the method, and the copy in TCRdb shows in-frame clones only, minus some. Of tens of thousands of clones in the sample, almost 90% are singletons; the top ten hold 8% to 11%. The sequencing used CD4+ or CD8+ T cells sorted from blood, collected in a trial of the OX40 agonist ivuxolimab. Receptor source: an adult with an advanced solid tumor such as melanoma, head and neck, liver or kidney cancer. CDR3s include the opening cysteine and the closing phenylalanine or tryptophan.

>TRBJ2-2|TRBV7-3|17
CASSSSPTGPNTGELFF
>TRBJ2-2|TRBV11-3|12
CASSLDGGELFF
>TRBJ2-3|TRBV7-2|16
CASSLTGGAFTDTQYF
>TRBJ1-1|TRBV28|13
CASSWVDGTLGTF
>TRBJ1-2|TRBV18|15
CASSPTTETGNGYTF
>TRBJ1-2|TRBV6-6|13
CASRLGQGPGYTF
>TRBJ2-7|TRBV11-3|15
CASSLMGADWYEQYF
>TRBJ2-7|TRBV5-4|14
CASSLGAGAYEQYF
>TRBJ2-7|TRBV7-2|15
CASSLELVYNYEQYF
>TRBJ2-2|TRBV18|16
CASSPPKNPNTGELFF
>TRBJ2-5|TRBV6-5|12
CASSSTSGEQYF
>TRBJ1-5|TRBV7-2|13
CASSPGSNQPQHF
>TRBJ1-4|TRBV28|13
CASTQGRADKLFF
>TRBJ2-6|TRBV19|18
CASSRDRVFLAGANVLTF
>TRBJ1-1|TRBV21-1|12
CASSRGGTEAFF
>TRBJ1-5|TRBV7-3|13
CASSIDSNQPQHF
>TRBJ2-2|TRBV7-2|14
CASSLRRHTGELFF
>TRBJ1-1|TRBV7-9|15
CASSFWGAGDTEAFF
>TRBJ2-7|TRBV5-6|16
CASSLAPQVGAYEQYF
>TRBJ1-5|TRBV28|15
CASSLPRGLSQPQHF
>TRBJ1-2|TRBV10-3|13
CAISYRDSYGYTF
>TRBJ1-1|TRBV2|13
CASSDVVTTEAFF
>TRBJ1-3|TRBV5-1|15
CASSTDGSSGNTIYF
>TRBJ2-6|TRBV11-2|15
CASSLVRGGANVLTF
>TRBJ1-5|TRBV5-3|16
CARIAGTEPSNQPQHF
>TRBJ2-7|TRBV4-3|15
CASSQFQTEDYEQYF
>TRBJ2-2|TRBV7-9|14
CASSLQGSTGELFF
>TRBJ2-7|TRBV30|14
CAWSSTGGWHEQYF
>TRBJ1-6|TRBV30|13
CAWRGGGSSPLHF
>TRBJ1-2|TRBV13|15
CASSQGSVGGYGYTF
>TRBJ2-1|TRBV5-4|16
CASSSGGLVSRNEQFF
>TRBJ2-2|TRBV27|15
CASSLEARGTGELFF
>TRBJ1-3|TRBV7-9|14
CASRGGSSGNTIYF
>TRBJ1-4|TRBV30|11
CAWSGNEKLFF
>TRBJ1-1|TRBV6-6|14
CASSYALAGTEAFF
>TRBJ2-5|TRBV9|16
CASSVAPSGGQETQYF